This T cell receptor beta chain was captured by sequencing in a study of blood T cells in healthy people across ages. Study-level findings and limits: The study found more naive CD4+ cells and higher diversity in long-lived than aged donors. Significant beta diversity loss was already apparent by age about 42, declining roughly linearly.

This clonotype was observed a handful of times. The antigen is not known. Germline CDR1 is LGHDT and CDR2 is YNNKEL (reference sequence). This CDR3 region has 14 residues. V lost 5 bases to trimming and J lost 6 bases, with 14 bases between them. The authors ran a second PCR of 7 to 11 cycles using a sample-barcoded 5' primer and a J-beta primer mix. MiXCR, run by TCRdb on the 5' RACE reads, gives a single entry per CDR3 protein. The sample consists of 1.5 million to 2 million distinct CDR3 sequences, about 50% of them appearing once. The chain combines TRBV3-1 with TRBJ2-4, with D tentatively TRBD1 or TRBD2 (5 bases each). The TCR originated in a middle-aged woman in good health. Sequencing input: blood. Here the CDR3 reads CASSAWDRLNIQYF. The CDR3 coding sequence is TGTGCCAGCAGCGCATGGGACCGCTTAAACATTCAGTACTTC.